This T cell receptor beta chain emerged from a study of beta chain features in type 1 diabetes. Findings and caveats of the study: Type 1 diabetes patients had TCRB CDR3s that were shorter (moderately but significantly so) in all four CD4+ subsets. There were fewer insertions and more deletions at the VDJ junctions of type 1 diabetes patients.

In germline, CDR1 is SGHTA, CDR2 FQGNSA. The CDR3 runs 14 residues. The V end was cut by 4 bases, the J end by 7 bases, with 16 bases between. As regards this clone: The antigen is unknown.

Sequenced material consisted of expressed TCRB transcripts (all of the isolated RNA was reverse transcribed). Using immunoSEQ multiplex PCR, the repertoire was profiled, and TCRdb retains in-frame clones only, with some absent. The top ten clones hold 1.3% to 1.5% of a sample with 130,000 to 150,000 clones, 6.9% of them seen once. This clonotype was obtained from a woman aged 25 to 45 in good health. Sample: central memory CD4+ T cells from blood. The chain couples TRBV7-2 to TRBJ1-2; weak D call: TRBD1 (5 bases). CDR3 sequence: CASSSGGGTRGYTF. Here the CDR3 DNA reads TGTGCCAGCAGCTCCGGGGGAGGGACGCGTGGCTACACCTTC.